This T cell receptor (beta chain) was captured by sequencing in a study of T-cell reconstitution after alpha-beta-depleted transplantation in children. This clonotype was observed a few times. Unique molecular identifiers featured in how the TCRbeta library was prepared. TCRdb analysed the PCR reads with MiXCR anew, one entry per CDR3 protein. The sample consists of about 610,000 distinct CDR3 sequences, about 10% of them appearing once. Trimming pared 2 bases from V and 7 bases from J, leaving 6 bases between. Germline CDR1 reads MDHEN; CDR2 reads SYDVKM. The CDR3 consists of 12 residues. This clonotype originated in a human donor who donated a stem cell graft to a child with acute myeloid leukemia. The chain carries TRBV28 and TRBJ2-1; D unclear. The sample here was PBMCs from the stem cell graft donor, taken from the stem cell graft. This CDR3 reads CASSLIENEQFF. CDR3 in DNA: TGTGCCAGCAGTTTAATCGAGAATGAGCAGTTCTTC.